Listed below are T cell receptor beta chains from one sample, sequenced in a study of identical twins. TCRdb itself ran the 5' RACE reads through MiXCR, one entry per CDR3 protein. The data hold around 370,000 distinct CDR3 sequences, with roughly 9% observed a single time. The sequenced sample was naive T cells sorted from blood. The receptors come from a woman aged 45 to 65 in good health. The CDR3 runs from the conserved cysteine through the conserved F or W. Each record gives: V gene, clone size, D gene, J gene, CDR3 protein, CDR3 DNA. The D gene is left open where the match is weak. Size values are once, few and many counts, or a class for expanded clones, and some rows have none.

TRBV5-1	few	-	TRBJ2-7	CASSLASMNRDEQYF	TGCGCCAGCAGCTTGGCGAGTATGAATAGGGACGAGCAGTACTTC
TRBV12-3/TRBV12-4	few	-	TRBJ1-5	CASSLTQDQPQHF	TGTGCCAGCAGTTTGACCCAAGATCAGCCCCAGCATTTT
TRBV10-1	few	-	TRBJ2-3	CASSGTLDTDTQYF	TGCGCCAGCAGTGGGACTCTCGACACAGATACGCAGTATTTT
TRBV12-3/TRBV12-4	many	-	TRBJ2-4	CASSSQGNIQYF	TGTGCCAGCAGTTCGCAGGGTAACATTCAGTACTTC
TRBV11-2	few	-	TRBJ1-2	CASSFRDAGYTF	TGTGCCAGCAGCTTCCGGGACGCTGGCTACACCTTC
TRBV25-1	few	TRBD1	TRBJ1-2	CASSGTGFRYTF	TGTGCCAGCAGTGGGACAGGGTTTAGGTACACCTTC
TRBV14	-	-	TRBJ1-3	CASSLRTASGNTIYF	TGTGCCAGCAGCCTGAGGACAGCCTCTGGAAACACCATATATTTT
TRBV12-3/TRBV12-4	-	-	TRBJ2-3	CASRFRARGSTDTQYF	TGTGCCAGCAGGTTCCGGGCCAGGGGAAGCACAGATACGCAGTATTTT
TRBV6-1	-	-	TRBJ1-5	CASSELWGLSNQPQHF	TGTGCCAGCAGTGAACTTTGGGGCCTTAGCAATCAGCCCCAGCATTTT
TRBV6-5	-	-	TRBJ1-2	CASSFRETYGYTF	TGTGCCAGCAGTTTCCGGGAGACCTATGGCTACACCTTC
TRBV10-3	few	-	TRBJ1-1	CAISEFLGETEAFF	TGTGCCATCAGTGAGTTCCTCGGGGAAACTGAAGCTTTCTTT
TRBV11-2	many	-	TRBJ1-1	CASSVQHTEAFF	TGTGCCAGCAGCGTGCAGCACACTGAAGCTTTCTTT
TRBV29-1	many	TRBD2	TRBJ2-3	CSVEEASGRVGTDTQYF	TGCAGCGTTGAGGAGGCTAGCGGGAGGGTGGGCACAGATACGCAGTATTTT
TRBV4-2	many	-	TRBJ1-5	CASSQDDRDQPQHF	TGTGCCAGCAGCCAAGATGATAGGGATCAGCCCCAGCATTTT
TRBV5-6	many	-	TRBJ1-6	CASSVPGQESSYNSPLHF	TGTGCCAGCAGTGTCCCCGGACAAGAGAGCTCCTATAATTCACCCCTCCACTTT
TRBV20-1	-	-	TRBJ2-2	CSAPTPSARTGELFF	TGCAGTGCGCCGACACCTAGCGCTCGAACGGGGGAGCTGTTTTTT
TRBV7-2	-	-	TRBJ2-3	CASSVPTDTQYF	TGTGCCAGCAGCGTACCCACAGATACGCAGTATTTT
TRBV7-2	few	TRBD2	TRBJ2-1	CASSPRTSGRRGNEQFF	TGTGCCAGCAGCCCTAGGACTAGCGGGAGGCGCGGCAATGAGCAGTTCTTC
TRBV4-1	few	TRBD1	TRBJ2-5	CASSQVWTGLEETQYF	TGCGCCAGCAGCCAAGTCTGGACAGGGCTAGAAGAGACCCAGTACTTC
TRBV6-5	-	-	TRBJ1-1	CASRGVGGTEAFF	TGTGCCAGCAGAGGTGTCGGTGGCACTGAAGCTTTCTTT
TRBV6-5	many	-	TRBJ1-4	CASSYSPTGGEKLFF	TGTGCCAGCAGTTACTCGCCGACAGGAGGTGAAAAACTGTTTTTT
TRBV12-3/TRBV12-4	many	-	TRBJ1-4	CASSSELREKLFF	TGTGCCAGCAGTTCGGAGTTGAGGGAAAAACTGTTTTTT
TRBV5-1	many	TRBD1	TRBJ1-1	CASGNRGETEAFF	TGCGCCAGCGGTAACAGGGGGGAGACTGAAGCTTTCTTT
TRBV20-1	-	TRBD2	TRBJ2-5	CSAPTSGNLETQYF	TGCAGTGCTCCGACTAGCGGGAACTTAGAGACCCAGTACTTC
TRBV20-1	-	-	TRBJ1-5	CSARDPWGNSNQPQHF	TGCAGTGCTAGAGATCCATGGGGGAATAGCAATCAGCCCCAGCATTTT
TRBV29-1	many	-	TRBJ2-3	CSVDGSTDTQYF	TGCAGCGTGGACGGAAGCACAGATACGCAGTATTTT
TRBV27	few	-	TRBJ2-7	CAKDFHSYEQYF	TGTGCGAAGGACTTTCACTCCTACGAGCAGTACTTC
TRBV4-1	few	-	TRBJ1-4	CASSQARVKNEKLFF	TGCGCCAGCAGCCAAGCGAGGGTGAAGAATGAAAAACTGTTTTTT
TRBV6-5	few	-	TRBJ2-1	CASRSLNEQFF	TGTGCCAGCAGATCCCTGAATGAGCAGTTCTTC
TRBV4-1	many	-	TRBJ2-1	CASSQDRGAVYNEQFF	TGCGCCAGCAGCCAAGATCGGGGGGCGGTGTACAATGAGCAGTTCTTC
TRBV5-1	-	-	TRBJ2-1	CASSSRDPYNEQFF	TGCGCCAGCAGCTCGCGGGATCCCTACAATGAGCAGTTCTTC
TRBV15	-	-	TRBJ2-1	CATSRDFGNNEQFF	TGTGCCACCAGCAGAGATTTTGGCAACAATGAGCAGTTCTTC
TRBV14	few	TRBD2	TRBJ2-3	CASSPAGGRPDTQYF	TGTGCCAGCAGCCCCGCAGGCGGGAGGCCAGATACGCAGTATTTT
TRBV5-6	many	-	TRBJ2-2	CASRGTGVTGELFF	TGTGCCAGCAGGGGAACGGGAGTAACCGGGGAGCTGTTTTTT
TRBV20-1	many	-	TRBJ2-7	CSAVRTDVSYEQYF	TGCAGTGCTGTAAGAACGGACGTTTCCTACGAGCAGTACTTC
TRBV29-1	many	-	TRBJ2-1	CSVRMPKDNEQFF	TGCAGCGTTCGCATGCCTAAGGACAATGAGCAGTTCTTC
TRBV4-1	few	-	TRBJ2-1	CASSQDRGSYNEQFF	TGCGCCAGCAGCCAAGACCGGGGCTCCTACAATGAGCAGTTCTTC
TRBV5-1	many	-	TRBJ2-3	CASSLDGQSTDTQYF	TGCGCCAGCAGCTTGGACGGGCAAAGCACAGATACGCAGTATTTT
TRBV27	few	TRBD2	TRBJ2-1	CASTFRPLAGGGYEQFF	TGTGCCAGCACCTTCCGGCCTCTAGCGGGAGGCGGCTATGAGCAGTTCTTC
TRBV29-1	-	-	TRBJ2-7	CSVEAGIPYEQYF	TGCAGCGTTGAAGCGGGGATCCCCTACGAGCAGTACTTC
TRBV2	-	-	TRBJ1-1	CASSGDSITEAFF	TGTGCCAGCAGTGGAGACAGTATCACTGAAGCTTTCTTT
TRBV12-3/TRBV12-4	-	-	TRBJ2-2	CASSLSYRGLNTGELFF	TGTGCCAGCAGTTTATCGTACAGGGGACTAAACACCGGGGAGCTGTTTTTT
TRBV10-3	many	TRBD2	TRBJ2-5	CATRLAGYQETQYF	TGTGCCACACGACTAGCGGGATACCAAGAGACCCAGTACTTC
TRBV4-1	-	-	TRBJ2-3	CASSRFRTDTQYF	TGCGCCAGCAGCCGATTTCGAACAGATACGCAGTATTTT
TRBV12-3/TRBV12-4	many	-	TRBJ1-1	CASSLTAFGAEAFF	TGTGCCAGCAGCCTCACCGCTTTCGGTGCGGAAGCTTTCTTT